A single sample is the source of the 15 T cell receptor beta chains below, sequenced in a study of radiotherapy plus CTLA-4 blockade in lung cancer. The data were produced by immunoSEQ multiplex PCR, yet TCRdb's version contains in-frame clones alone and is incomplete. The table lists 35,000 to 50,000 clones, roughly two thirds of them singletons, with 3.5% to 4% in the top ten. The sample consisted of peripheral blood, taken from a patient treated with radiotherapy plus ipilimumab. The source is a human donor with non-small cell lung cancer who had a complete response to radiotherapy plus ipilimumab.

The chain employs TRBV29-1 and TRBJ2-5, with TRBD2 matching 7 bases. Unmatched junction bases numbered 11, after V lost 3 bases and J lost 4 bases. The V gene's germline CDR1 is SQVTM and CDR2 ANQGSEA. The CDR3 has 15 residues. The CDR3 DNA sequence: TGCAGCGTTGAGGTGTCGGGCGGGGAGGGAGAGACCCAGTACTTC. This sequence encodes CSVEVSGGEGETQYF.

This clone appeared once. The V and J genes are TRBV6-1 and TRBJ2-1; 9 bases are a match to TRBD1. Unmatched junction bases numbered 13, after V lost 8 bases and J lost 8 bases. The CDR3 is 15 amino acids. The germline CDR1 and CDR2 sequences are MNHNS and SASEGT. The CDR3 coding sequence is TGTGCCAGCCAGACTAGGGGGACAGGGTTCGATGAGCAGTTCTTC. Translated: CASQTRGTGFDEQFF.

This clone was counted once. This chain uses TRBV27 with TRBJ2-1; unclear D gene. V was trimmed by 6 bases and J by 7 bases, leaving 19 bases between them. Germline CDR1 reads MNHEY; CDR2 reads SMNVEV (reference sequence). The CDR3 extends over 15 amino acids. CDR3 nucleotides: TGTGCCAGCAGCCTCGACGGGTTCAGTAGGAATGAGCAGTTCTTC. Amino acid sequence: CASSLDGFSRNEQFF.

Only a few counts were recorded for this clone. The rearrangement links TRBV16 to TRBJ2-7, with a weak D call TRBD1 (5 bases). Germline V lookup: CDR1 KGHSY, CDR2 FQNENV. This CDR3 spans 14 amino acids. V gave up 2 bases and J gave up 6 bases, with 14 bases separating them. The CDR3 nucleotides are TGTGCCAGCAGCCAAATGACCTTTGGGGCCGAGCAGTACTTC. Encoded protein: CASSQMTFGAEQYF. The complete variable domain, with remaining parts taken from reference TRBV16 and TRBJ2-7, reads GEEVAQTPKHLVRGEGQKAKLYCAPIKGHSYVFWYQQVLKNEFKFLISFQNENVFDETGMPKERFSAKCLPNSPCSLEIQATKLEDSAVYFCASSQMTFGAEQYFGPGTRLTVT.

In DNA form, the CDR3 reads TGCGCCAGCAGCCAGGTGATGGGTCTAGGAGCTTTCTTT. It yields the protein CASSQVMGLGAFF. The chain recombines TRBV4-1 with TRBJ1-1; D ambiguous. V was cut by 3 bases and J by 10 bases, with 15 bases left in between. From germline, CDR1 is MGHRA and CDR2 YSYEKL. CDR3 length equals 13 residues.

CDR3 sequence reads: CATSRDSQETQYF. The CDR3 bases are TGTGCCACCAGCAGGGACAGTCAAGAGACCCAGTACTTC. This chain uses TRBV15 with TRBJ2-5; tentative D call: TRBD1 (6 bases). The germline V gene encodes CDR1 LNHNV and CDR2 YYDKDF (reference sequence). The CDR3 has 13 residues. Trimming stripped 3 bases from V and 2 bases from J, with 7 bases between.

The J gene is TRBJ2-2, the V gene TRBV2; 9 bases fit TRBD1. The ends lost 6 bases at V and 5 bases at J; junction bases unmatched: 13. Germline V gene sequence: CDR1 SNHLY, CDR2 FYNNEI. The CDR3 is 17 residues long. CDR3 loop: CASRGPLGGTGTGELFF. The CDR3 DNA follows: TGTGCCAGCAGGGGACCTTTAGGTGGGACAGGGACCGGGGAGCTGTTTTTT.

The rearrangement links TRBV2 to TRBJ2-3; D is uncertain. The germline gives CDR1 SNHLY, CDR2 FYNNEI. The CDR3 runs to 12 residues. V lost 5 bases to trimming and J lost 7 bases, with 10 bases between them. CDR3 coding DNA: TGTGCCAGCAGTTCAGGTCTTCATACGCAGTATTTT. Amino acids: CASSSGLHTQYF.

The CDR3 sequence: CASSTGRSTGRDTDTQYF. The CDR3 DNA follows: TGTGCCAGCAGCACTGGGCGTAGTACAGGGAGGGACACAGATACGCAGTATTTT. This chain connects TRBV7-6 to TRBJ2-3; D is possibly TRBD2 (7 bases). Trimming stripped 5 bases from V and 2 bases from J, with 23 bases between. CDR1 is SGHVS, CDR2 FNYEAQ, per germline. The CDR3 runs to 18 residues.

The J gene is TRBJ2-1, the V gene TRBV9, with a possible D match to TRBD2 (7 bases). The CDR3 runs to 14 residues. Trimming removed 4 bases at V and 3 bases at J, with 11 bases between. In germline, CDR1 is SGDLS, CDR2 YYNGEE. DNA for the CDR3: TGTGCCAGCAGCCAGGGAGGGGGCTACAATGAGCAGTTCTTC. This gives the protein CASSQGGGYNEQFF.

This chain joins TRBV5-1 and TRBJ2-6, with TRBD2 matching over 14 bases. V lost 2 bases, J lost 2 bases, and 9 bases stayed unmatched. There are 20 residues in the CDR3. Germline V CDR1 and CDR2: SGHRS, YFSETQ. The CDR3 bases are TGCGCCAGCAGCTTAACCGGGACTAGCGGGAGAGGCGCTGGGGCCAACGTCCTGACTTTC. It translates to CASSLTGTSGRGAGANVLTF. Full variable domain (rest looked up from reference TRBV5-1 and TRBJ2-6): KAGVTQTPRYLIKTRGQQVTLSCSPISGHRSVSWYQQTPGQGLQFLFEYFSETQRNKGNFPGRFSGRQFSNSRSEMNVSTLELGDSALYLCASSLTGTSGRGAGANVLTFGAGSRLTVL.

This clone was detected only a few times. In DNA form, the CDR3 reads TGTGCCAGCAGTGACTCGGTCGGCAGGGCCTTCTTT. It specifies CASSDSVGRAFF. The chain links TRBV6-4 to TRBJ1-1, with D perhaps matching TRBD1 (5 bases). Germline V CDR1 and CDR2: MRHNA, SNTAGT. The CDR3 totals 12 residues. Trimming pared 0 bases from V and 14 bases from J, leaving 13 bases between.

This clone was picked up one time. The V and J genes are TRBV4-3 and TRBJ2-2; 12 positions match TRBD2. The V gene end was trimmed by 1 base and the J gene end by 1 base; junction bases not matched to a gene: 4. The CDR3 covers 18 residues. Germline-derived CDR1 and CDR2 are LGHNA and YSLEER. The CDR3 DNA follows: TGCGCCAGCAGCCAAGTCTGGGGACTAGCGGGGAACACCGGGGAGCTGTTTTTT. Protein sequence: CASSQVWGLAGNTGELFF.

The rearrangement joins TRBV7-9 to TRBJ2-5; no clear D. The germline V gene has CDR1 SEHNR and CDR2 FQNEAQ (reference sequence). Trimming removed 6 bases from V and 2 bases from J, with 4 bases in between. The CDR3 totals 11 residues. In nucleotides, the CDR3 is TGTGCCAGCAGAGCACAAGAGACCCAGTACTTC. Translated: CASRAQETQYF.

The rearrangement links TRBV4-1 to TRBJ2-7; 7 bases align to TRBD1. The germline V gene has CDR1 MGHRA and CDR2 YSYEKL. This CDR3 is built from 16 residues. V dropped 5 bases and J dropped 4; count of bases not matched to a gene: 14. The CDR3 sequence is CASSANPRTGAYEQYF. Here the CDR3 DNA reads TGCGCCAGCAGCGCAAACCCCCGGACAGGAGCTTACGAGCAGTACTTC.